This TCR beta chain was recorded in a study of CD8 T cells in Susac syndrome. CDR1 is DFQATT, CDR2 SNEGSKA, per germline (reference sequence). CDR3 size: 14 residues. Trimming took 5 bases from V and 8 from J; bases not matched to a gene: 13. In this sample, this clonotype turned up once. RNA was extracted with the RNeasy kit, and a quantity of roughly 0.5 to 1 ug was reverse transcribed using random hexamers. Amplification of TCR beta CDR3 was carried out by immunoSEQ multiplex PCR, which covered 54 Vbeta and 13 Jbeta segments. Each CDR3 protein gets one entry after TCRdb re-called the immunoSEQ multiplex PCR reads with MiXCR. There are 140,000 or so distinct CDR3 sequences in the sample; about 95% occur only once, and over 0.1% lies in the top ten.

The chain employs TRBV20-1 and TRBJ1-2; the match to TRBD1 covers 8 bases. The sequencing input was CD4+ T cells from PBMCs. This clonotype was obtained from a human donor with multiple sclerosis. The DNA for the CDR3 is TGCAGTGCTCCTACCGGACAGGGTACTAGGGGCTACACCTTC. Protein: CSAPTGQGTRGYTF.